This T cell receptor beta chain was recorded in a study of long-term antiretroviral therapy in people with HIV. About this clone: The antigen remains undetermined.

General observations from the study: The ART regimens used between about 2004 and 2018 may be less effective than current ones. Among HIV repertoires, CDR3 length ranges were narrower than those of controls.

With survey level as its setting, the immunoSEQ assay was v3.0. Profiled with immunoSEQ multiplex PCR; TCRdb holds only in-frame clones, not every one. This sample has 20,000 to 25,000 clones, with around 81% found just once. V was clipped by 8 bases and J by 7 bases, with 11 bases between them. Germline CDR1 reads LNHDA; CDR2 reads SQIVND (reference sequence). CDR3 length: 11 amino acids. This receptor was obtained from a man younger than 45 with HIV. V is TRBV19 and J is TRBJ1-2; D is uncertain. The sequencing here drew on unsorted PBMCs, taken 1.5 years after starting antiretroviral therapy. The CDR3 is CASQSLGGYTF. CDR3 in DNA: TGTGCCAGTCAAAGTCTCGGTGGCTACACCTTC.